This TCR beta chain originates from a study of cytomegalovirus exposure and HLA in healthy donors. A multiplex PCR was run with 60 Vbeta primers and 13 Jbeta primers. Sequenced by immunoSEQ multiplex PCR; TCRdb stores in-frame clones only, minus some. The repertoire holds over 100,000 clones, with 80% to 85% as singletons. About this clone itself: Its antigen is as yet unknown.

Broader study findings: There was a cluster of highly shared sequence variants that was likely a sequencing artifact.

Germline V gene lookup returns CDR1 MGHRA and CDR2 YSYEKL. The CDR3 has 15 amino acids. The V gene lost 1 base and the J gene lost 2 bases, with 11 bases spanning the gap. The origin of this receptor is a man in his thirties or forties in good health and CMV-seropositive. The chain is built from TRBV4-1 and TRBJ1-2, with D possibly matching TRBD1 (6 bases). Sequenced input: PBMCs. The CDR3 nucleotides are TGCGCCAGCAGCCAAGGAATACAGGGAAACTATGGCTACACCTTC. Translated: CASSQGIQGNYGYTF.